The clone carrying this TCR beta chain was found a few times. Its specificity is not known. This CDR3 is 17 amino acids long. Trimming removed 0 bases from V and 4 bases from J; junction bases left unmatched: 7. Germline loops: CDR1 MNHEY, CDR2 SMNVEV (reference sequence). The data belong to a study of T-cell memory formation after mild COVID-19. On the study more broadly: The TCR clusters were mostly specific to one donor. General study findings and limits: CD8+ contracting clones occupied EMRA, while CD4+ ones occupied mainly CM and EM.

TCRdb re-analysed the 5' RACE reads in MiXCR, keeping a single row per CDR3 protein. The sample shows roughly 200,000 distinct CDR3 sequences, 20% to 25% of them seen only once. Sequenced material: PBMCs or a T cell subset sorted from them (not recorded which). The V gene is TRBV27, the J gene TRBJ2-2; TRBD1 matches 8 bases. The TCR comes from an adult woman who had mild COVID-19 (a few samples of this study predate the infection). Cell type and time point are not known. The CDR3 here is CASSLSAQGGPTGELFF. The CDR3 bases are TGTGCCAGCAGTTTATCGGCACAGGGGGGTCCCACCGGGGAGCTGTTTTTT.